What follows are 3 T cell receptor beta chains derived from one specimen sequenced in a study of cytomegalovirus exposure and HLA in healthy donors (dated by TCRdb to about 2017). Library preparation used the immunoSEQ multiplex PCR assay. For the multiplex PCR, a mixture combining 60 forward primers for TCR Vbeta segments and 13 reverse primers for TCR Jbeta segments was used. TCRdb obtained this table from immuneACCESS and retained in-frame rearrangements with V and J assigned. These tables miss some clones; where compared with another copy, unresolved V genes account for less than half of the shortfall, and the remainder is unexplained. The sample includes 120,000 or so clones, with about 68% observed a single time. The ten largest clones take up more than 9% of the sample. The sequenced material came from PBMCs. These receptors were collected from a woman between 50 and 59 years old in good health and CMV-seropositive.

This clone appeared once. The chain has TRBV7-9 and TRBJ2-5; 8 positions agree with TRBD2. CDR1 and CDR2 (germline): SEHNR, FQNEAQ (reference sequence). The CDR3 totals 15 residues. Trimming at V came to 1 base and at J to 3 bases, leaving 4 bases not matched to a gene. The CDR3, as DNA: TGTGCCAGCAGCTTAGATGGGACTAGGGAAGAGACCCAGTACTTC. The encoded protein is CASSLDGTREETQYF.

The chain joins TRBV27 to TRBJ2-7; TRBD1 matches at 9 bases. V lost 5 bases, J lost 1 base, and 9 bases stayed unmatched. There are 16 residues in the CDR3. Germline-derived CDR1 and CDR2 are MNHEY and SMNVEV (reference sequence). The CDR3 spells CASSPSGDRDSYEQYF. The CDR3 bases are TGTGCCAGCAGTCCCTCGGGGGACAGGGATTCCTACGAGCAGTACTTC.

This clone appeared a few times. The V gene is TRBV30, the J gene TRBJ1-1; no clear D. Trimming left V 0 bases short and J 7 bases short, with 12 bases between. There are 13 residues in the CDR3. Germline CDR1 is GTSNPN and CDR2 is SVGIG (reference sequence). This CDR3 reads CAWSVLVAGEAFF. CDR3 coding DNA: TGTGCCTGGAGTGTACTCGTGGCAGGTGAAGCTTTCTTT.